Shown below are 8 T cell receptor beta chains from a single sample sequenced in a study of cytomegalovirus exposure and HLA in healthy donors. The PCR was carried out with 60 Vbeta primers and 13 Jbeta primers. The table came from immunoSEQ multiplex PCR; TCRdb's copy has only in-frame clones and leaves some out. The sample includes under 200,000 clones, roughly 82% of them seen just once. Input material: PBMCs. The source is a woman in her forties or fifties in good health and CMV-seronegative.

This clone appeared a few times. The chain couples TRBV19 to TRBJ2-5, with a possible D match to TRBD1 (6 bases). The end of the DNA aligns better with TRBJ2-7, so the J call may be wrong. The germline gives CDR1 LNHDA, CDR2 SQIVND (reference sequence). CDR3 length equals 13 residues. CDR3 loop: CASRRGSSYEQYF. CDR3 bases: TGTGCCAGTAGGAGGGGGAGCTCCTACGAGCAGTACTTC.

V gene TRBV2 combines with J gene TRBJ2-2; 8 nucleotides align to TRBD1. Germline CDR1 SNHLY, CDR2 FYNNEI. The V and J ends lost 3 bases and 1 base, in that order; junction bases with no gene match: 4. The CDR3 totals 16 residues. CDR3 region: CASSDFGTGNTGELFF. The CDR3 nucleotides read TGTGCCAGCAGTGATTTCGGGACAGGGAACACCGGGGAGCTGTTTTTT.

This chain connects TRBV9 to TRBJ1-4, with TRBD1 matching 7 bases. The CDR3 is made up of 14 amino acids. Trimming took 0 bases from V and 8 from J; bases not matched to a gene: 4. CDR1 SGDLS and CDR2 YYNGEE come from the germline V gene. CDR3 in DNA: TGTGCCAGCAGCGTAGGGGTCAGGGGGGAAAAACTGTTTTTT. It translates to CASSVGVRGEKLFF.

This sequence joins TRBV6-5 and TRBJ1-3, with 7 positions matching TRBD1. Trimming at V came to 2 bases and at J to 2 bases, leaving 3 bases not matched to a gene. There are 15 residues in the CDR3. Germline V gene lookup returns CDR1 MNHEY and CDR2 SVGAGI. The CDR3 protein is CASSYRGQTGNTIYF. As DNA, the CDR3 is TGTGCCAGCAGTTACAGGGGGCAGACTGGAAACACCATATATTTT.

In its sample, this clone was seen a few times. CDR3 region: CASSTPRVPVHYGYTF. CDR3 DNA: TGTGCCAGCAGTACTCCCAGGGTCCCAGTCCACTATGGCTACACCTTC. The V call is TRBV28, the J call TRBJ1-2, with D maybe TRBD1 (5 bases). Trimming pared 5 bases from V and 3 bases from J, leaving 19 bases between. CDR1 and CDR2 from the germline V gene are MDHEN and SYDVKM. The CDR3 covers 16 residues.

This chain joins TRBV27 and TRBJ1-3; no definite D call. V shed 0 bases and J shed 1 base, with 7 bases lying between them. Germline V CDR1 and CDR2: MNHEY, SMNVEV (reference sequence). The length of the CDR3 is 15 residues. CDR3 sequence reads: CASSLSGQSGNTIYF. The CDR3 coding sequence is TGTGCCAGCAGTTTATCTGGCCAGTCTGGAAACACCATATATTTT.

The chain recombines TRBV19 with TRBJ2-1, with D unresolved. This CDR3 spans 15 amino acids. The ends were cut back, 3 bases at V and 2 bases at J, with 11 bases in the middle. The germline V gene has CDR1 LNHDA and CDR2 SQIVND (reference sequence). CDR3 loop: CASSISQFPYNEQFF. For the CDR3, the DNA is TGTGCCAGTAGTATTTCCCAGTTTCCCTACAATGAGCAGTTCTTC.

The V call is TRBV28, the J call TRBJ1-5; D is uncertain. There are 15 residues in the CDR3. Germline V CDR1 and CDR2: MDHEN, SYDVKM. Trimming left V 6 bases short and J 3 bases short, with 15 bases between. The CDR3 protein is CASRTLVLVNQPQHF. CDR3 nucleotides: TGTGCCAGCAGGACACTCGTCCTGGTCAATCAGCCCCAGCATTTT. Full variable domain (rest looked up from reference TRBV28 and TRBJ1-5): DVKVTQSSRYLVKRTGEKVFLECVQDMDHENMFWYRQDPGLGLRLIYFSYDVKMKEKGDIPEGYSVSREKKERFSLILESASTNQTSMYLCASRTLVLVNQPQHFGDGTRLSIL.